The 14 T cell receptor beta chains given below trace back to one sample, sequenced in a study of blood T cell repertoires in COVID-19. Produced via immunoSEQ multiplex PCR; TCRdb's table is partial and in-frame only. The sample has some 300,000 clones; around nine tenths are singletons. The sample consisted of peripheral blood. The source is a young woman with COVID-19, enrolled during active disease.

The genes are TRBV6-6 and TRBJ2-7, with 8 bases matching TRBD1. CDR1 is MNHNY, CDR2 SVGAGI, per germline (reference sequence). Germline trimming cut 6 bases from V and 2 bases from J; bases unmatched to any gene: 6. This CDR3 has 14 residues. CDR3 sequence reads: CASSPTGATYEQYF. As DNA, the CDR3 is TGTGCCAGCAGCCCGACAGGGGCCACCTACGAGCAGTACTTC.

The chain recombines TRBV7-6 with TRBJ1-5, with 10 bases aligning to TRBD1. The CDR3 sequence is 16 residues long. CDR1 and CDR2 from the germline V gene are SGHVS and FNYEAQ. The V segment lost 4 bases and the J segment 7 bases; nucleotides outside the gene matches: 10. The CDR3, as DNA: TGTGCCAGCAGCTGTGAACGGGACAGGGGATGCCAGCCCCAGCATTTT. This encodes CASSCERDRGCQPQHF.

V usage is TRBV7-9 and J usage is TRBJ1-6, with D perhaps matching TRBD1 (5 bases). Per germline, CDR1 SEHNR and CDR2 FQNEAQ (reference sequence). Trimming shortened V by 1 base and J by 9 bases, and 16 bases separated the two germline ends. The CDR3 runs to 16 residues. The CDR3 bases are TGTGCCAGCAGCTTAGAAGGTACAGGTCGTGGTTCACCCCTCCACTTT. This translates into CASSLEGTGRGSPLHF.

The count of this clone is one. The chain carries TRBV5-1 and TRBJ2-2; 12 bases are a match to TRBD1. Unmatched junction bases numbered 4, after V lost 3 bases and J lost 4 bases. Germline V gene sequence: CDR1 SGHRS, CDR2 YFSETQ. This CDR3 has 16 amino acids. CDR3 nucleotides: TGCGCCAGCAGCTCCGGGACAGGGGGCCTCACCGGGGAGCTGTTTTTT. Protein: CASSSGTGGLTGELFF.

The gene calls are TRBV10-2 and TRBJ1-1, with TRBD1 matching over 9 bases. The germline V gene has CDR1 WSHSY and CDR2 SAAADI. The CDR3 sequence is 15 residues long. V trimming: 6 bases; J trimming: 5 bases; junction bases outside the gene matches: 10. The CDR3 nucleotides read TGCGCCAGCAGCGCCACAGGGGGCGAAGGGACTGAAGCTTTCTTT. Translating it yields CASSATGGEGTEAFF.

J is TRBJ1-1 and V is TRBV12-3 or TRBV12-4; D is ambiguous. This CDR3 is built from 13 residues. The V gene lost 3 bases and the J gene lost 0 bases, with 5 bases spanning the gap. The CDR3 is CASSFAVNTEAFF. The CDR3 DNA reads TGTGCCAGCAGTTTTGCGGTGAACACTGAAGCTTTCTTT.

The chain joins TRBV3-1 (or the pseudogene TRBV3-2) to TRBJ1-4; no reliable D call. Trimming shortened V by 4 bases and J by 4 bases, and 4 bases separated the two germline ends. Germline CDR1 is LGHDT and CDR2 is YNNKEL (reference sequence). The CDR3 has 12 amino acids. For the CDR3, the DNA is TGTGCCAGCAGCCTTCTTAATGAAAAACTGTTTTTT. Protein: CASSLLNEKLFF.

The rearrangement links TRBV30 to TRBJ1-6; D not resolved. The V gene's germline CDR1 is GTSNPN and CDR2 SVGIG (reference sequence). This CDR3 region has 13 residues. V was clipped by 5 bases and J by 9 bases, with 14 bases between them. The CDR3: CAWAITPSSPLHF. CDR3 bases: TGTGCCTGGGCCATAACCCCCAGTTCACCCCTCCACTTT.

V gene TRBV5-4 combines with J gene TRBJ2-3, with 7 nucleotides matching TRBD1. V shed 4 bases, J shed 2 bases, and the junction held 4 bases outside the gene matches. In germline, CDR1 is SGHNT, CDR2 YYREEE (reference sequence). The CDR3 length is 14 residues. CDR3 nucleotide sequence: TGTGCCAGCAGCAGGGGACAGTACACAGATACGCAGTATTTT. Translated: CASSRGQYTDTQYF.

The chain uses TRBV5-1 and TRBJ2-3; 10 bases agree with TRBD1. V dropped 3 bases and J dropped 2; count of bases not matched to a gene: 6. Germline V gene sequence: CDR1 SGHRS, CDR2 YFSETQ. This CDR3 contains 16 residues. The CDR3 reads CASSSGGQGDTDTQYF. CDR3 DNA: TGCGCCAGCAGCTCCGGAGGACAGGGGGACACAGATACGCAGTATTTT.

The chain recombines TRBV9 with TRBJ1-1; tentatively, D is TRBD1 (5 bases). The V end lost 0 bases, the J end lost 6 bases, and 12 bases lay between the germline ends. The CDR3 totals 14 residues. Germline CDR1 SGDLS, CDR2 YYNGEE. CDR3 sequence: CASSVAPGLAEAFF. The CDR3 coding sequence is TGTGCCAGCAGCGTAGCTCCAGGGCTTGCTGAAGCTTTCTTT.

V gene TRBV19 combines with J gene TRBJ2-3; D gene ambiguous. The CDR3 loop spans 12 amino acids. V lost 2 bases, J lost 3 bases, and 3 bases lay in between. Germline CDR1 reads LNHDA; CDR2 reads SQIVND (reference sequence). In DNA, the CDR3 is TGTGCCAGTAGTATATCTACAGATACGCAGTATTTT. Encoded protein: CASSISTDTQYF.

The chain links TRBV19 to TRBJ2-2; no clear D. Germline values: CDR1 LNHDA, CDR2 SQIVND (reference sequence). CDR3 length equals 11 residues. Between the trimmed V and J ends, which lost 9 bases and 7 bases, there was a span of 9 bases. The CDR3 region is CASLLVGELFF. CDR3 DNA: TGTGCCAGCCTCCTCGTCGGGGAGCTGTTTTTT.

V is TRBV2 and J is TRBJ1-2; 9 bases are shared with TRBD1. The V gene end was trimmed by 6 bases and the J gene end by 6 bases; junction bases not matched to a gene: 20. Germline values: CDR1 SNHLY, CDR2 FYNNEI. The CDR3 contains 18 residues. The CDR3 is CASRDLGDREVIADGYTF. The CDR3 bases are TGTGCCAGCAGAGATCTTGGGGACAGGGAAGTCATCGCCGATGGCTACACCTTC.